This T cell receptor beta chain was sequenced during a study of Ad26.COV2.S vaccination and SARS-CoV-2 variants. Generated by immunoSEQ multiplex PCR, the TCRdb table keeps only in-frame clones and is missing some. The data hold 430,000 or so clones, with around nine tenths observed a single time. Documented treatment: some 20 received Ad26.COV2.S at low or high dose, single or two shots; roughly five received placebo; per-sample allocation not given. The samples date from day 63 after the first vaccine or placebo injection. This sequence was found in a person aged 18-65 years who received the Ad26.COV2.S COVID-19 vaccine or a placebo. The sequences come from peripheral blood, collected in a trial of Ad26.COV2.S vaccine versus placebo.

In DNA form, the CDR3 reads TGCGCCAGCAGCCAAGGGCTGGGCAGGGGGTTGGGCGAGCAGTACTTC. Its protein product is CASSQGLGRGLGEQYF. V usage is TRBV4-3 and J usage is TRBJ2-7; 7 bases are shared with TRBD1. The germline gives CDR1 LGHNA, CDR2 YSLEER. J was trimmed by 6 bases and V by 1 base; bases with no gene match: 12. CDR3 length: 16 residues.